These 29 T cell receptor beta chains were all obtained from the same sample, sequenced in a study of T cell repertoires in cytomegalovirus infection. TCRdb re-analysed the reads in MiXCR, keeping a single row per CDR3 protein. Altogether 75,000 to 100,000 distinct CDR3 sequences are present, about 45% being singletons, with the ten largest covering over 90%. No antigen is known for these receptors. The specimen comprised CD8+ T cells from cultured PBMCs, sampled from culture after CMV antigen stimulation. The source of these receptors is a human donor in good health (CMV status not recorded). Some clones in this sample may be carry-over from other donors' samples.

This clonotype was seen only a few times. CDR3 in amino acids: CSARDRREPSGANVLTF. The CDR3 DNA reads as TGCAGTGCTAGAGATAGGCGGGAGCCCTCTGGGGCCAACGTCCTGACTTTC. The gene calls are TRBV20-1 and TRBJ2-6; TRBD2 matches 7 bases. The CDR3 covers 17 residues. CDR1 is DFQATT and CDR2 is SNEGSKA in the germline V gene (reference sequence). Unmatched junction bases numbered 5, after V lost 0 bases and J lost 0 bases.

The CDR3 loop reads CASSVPGGLSYGYTF. CDR3 DNA: TGTGCCAGCAGTGTCCCAGGCGGGTTGAGCTATGGCTACACCTTC. The chain uses TRBV6-1 and TRBJ1-2, with D hard to call. Germline CDR1 MNHNS, CDR2 SASEGT. V lost 4 bases and J 4 bases, leaving 16 bases between the germline ends. The CDR3 runs to 15 residues.

This sequence joins TRBV27 and TRBJ2-2; 10 bases line up with TRBD2. Germline V gene lookup returns CDR1 MNHEY and CDR2 SMNVEV (reference sequence). J was trimmed by 6 bases and V by 1 base; bases with no gene match: 5. This CDR3 spans 16 amino acids. The CDR3 DNA follows: TGTGCCAGCAGTTTATATAGCGGGGGGCTGGCCGGGGAGCTGTTTTTT. Translation: CASSLYSGGLAGELFF.

V is TRBV7-9 and J is TRBJ1-1; D ambiguous. The CDR3 loop spans 11 amino acids. Trimming left V 2 bases short and J 6 bases short, with 4 bases between. From germline, CDR1 is SEHNR and CDR2 FQNEAQ (reference sequence). CDR3 loop: CASSLSPEAFF. In DNA, the CDR3 is TGTGCCAGCAGCTTAAGTCCTGAAGCTTTCTTT. Filled out from reference TRBV7-9 and TRBJ1-1, the complete variable domain reads DTGVSQNPRHKITKRGQNVTFRCDPISEHNRLYWYRQTLGQGPEFLTYFQNEAQLEKSRLLSDRFSAERPKGSFSTLEIQRTEQGDSAMYLCASSLSPEAFFGQGTRLTVV.

This clonotype was counted between two and nine times. The chain carries TRBV19 and TRBJ1-1, with D perhaps matching TRBD1 (5 bases). In germline, CDR1 is LNHDA, CDR2 SQIVND (reference sequence). V lost 3 bases to trimming and J lost 2 bases, with 16 bases between them. The CDR3 sequence is 16 residues long. The CDR3 DNA reads as TGTGCCAGTAGTATTCGATCCTATAGGGGAAACACTGAAGCTTTCTTT. It is translated as CASSIRSYRGNTEAFF.

Comment on this clonotype: A read error may produce the germline difference seen at one junction end. The rearrangement links TRBV6-6 to TRBJ2-4; D possibly uses TRBD1 or TRBD2 (5 bases each). The germline V gene has CDR1 MNHNY and CDR2 SVGAGI (reference sequence). The CDR3 is made up of 11 amino acids. CDR3 sequence (DNA): TGCGGGACGTCCGACAAAAACATTCAGTACTTC. Translation gives CGTSDKNIQYF.

The J gene is TRBJ1-4, the V gene TRBV18, with 9 positions matching TRBD1. CDR3 size: 16 residues. V shed 6 bases, J shed 4 bases, and the junction held 9 bases outside the gene matches. Germline V lookup: CDR1 KGHSH, CDR2 LQKENI. In nucleotides, the CDR3 is TGTGCCAGCTCGCTGGGACAGGGAATAGATAATGAAAAACTGTTTTTT. It encodes CASSLGQGIDNEKLFF. The full variable domain, with the rest looked up from reference TRBV18 and TRBJ1-4, is NAGVMQNPRHLVRRRGQEARLRCSPMKGHSHVYWYRQLPEEGLKFMVYLQKENIIDESGMPKERFSAEFPKEGPSILRIQQVVRGDSAAYFCASSLGQGIDNEKLFFGSGTQLSVL.

The chain combines TRBV6-6 with TRBJ2-5; D may be TRBD2 (6 bases). The V end lost 0 bases, the J end lost 5 bases, and 10 bases lay between the germline ends. CDR1 is MNHNY, CDR2 SVGAGI, per germline (reference sequence). The CDR3 spans 14 residues. The CDR3 nucleotides read TGTGCCAGCAGTTACTCCGGGGGTCGGGAGACCCAGTACTTC. Its protein is CASSYSGGRETQYF.

This sequence joins TRBV7-9 and TRBJ1-1; D is perhaps TRBD1 (6 bases). V dropped 6 bases and J dropped 5 bases, with 16 bases sitting between them. CDR3 length: 14 amino acids. Per the germline V gene, CDR1 is SEHNR and CDR2 is FQNEAQ (reference sequence). The CDR3 coding sequence is TGTGCCAGCAGTTCGGACAGCTCCAAAACTGAAGCTTTCTTT. Its translation: CASSSDSSKTEAFF.

This clonotype turned up a few times. V usage is TRBV28 and J usage is TRBJ2-1; tentatively, D is TRBD1 or TRBD2 (5 bases each). V gave up 7 bases and J gave up 9 bases, with 16 bases separating them. The CDR3 is 13 amino acids. Germline lookup yields CDR1 MDHEN and CDR2 SYDVKM. The CDR3: CASTFEGYGEQFF. The CDR3 DNA follows: TGTGCCAGCACCTTCGAGGGGTATGGTGAGCAGTTCTTC.

This clonotype was detected only a few times. V gene TRBV7-6 combines with J gene TRBJ1-2; maybe TRBD1 (5 bases). Germline lookup yields CDR1 SGHVS and CDR2 FNYEAQ. V was pared by 4 bases and J by 1 base, with 10 bases between. This CDR3 region has 14 residues. CDR3 sequence reads: CASSYETDNYGYTF. The CDR3 DNA follows: TGTGCCAGCAGCTACGAGACAGATAACTATGGCTACACCTTC.

This clonotype was observed a handful of times. The chain recombines TRBV27 with TRBJ2-7; D is possibly TRBD2 (6 bases). The CDR3 length is 14 residues. The germline gives CDR1 MNHEY, CDR2 SMNVEV (reference sequence). The ends were cut back, 6 bases at V and 3 bases at J, with 15 bases in the middle. The CDR3 loop reads CASRIAVGVYEQYF. For the CDR3, the DNA is TGTGCCAGCAGGATAGCGGTTGGGGTCTACGAGCAGTACTTC.

This clonotype was counted once. V usage is TRBV7-4 and J usage is TRBJ2-5; D remains unclear. From germline, CDR1 is SGHVT and CDR2 SQSDAQ. The CDR3 is 13 residues long. Deletions cut 2 bases from V and 2 bases from J, with 6 bases between. The CDR3 DNA sequence: TGTGCCAGCAGCTTACAATCACAAGAGACCCAGTACTTC. As protein: CASSLQSQETQYF.

This chain links TRBV12-3 or TRBV12-4 with TRBJ1-1; D uncertain. V dropped 2 bases and J dropped 2 bases, with 6 bases sitting between them. This CDR3 has 13 amino acids. CDR3 nucleotide sequence: TGTGCCAGCAGTTTAACTAGTAACACTGAAGCTTTCTTT. It codes for CASSLTSNTEAFF.

The V call is TRBV20-1, the J call TRBJ2-7; D unclear. V was cut by 0 bases and J by 3 bases, with 9 bases left in between. The CDR3 loop spans 13 amino acids. The germline V gene has CDR1 DFQATT and CDR2 SNEGSKA (reference sequence). The CDR3 DNA is TGCAGTGCTAGAGATCTTAGGAGCTACGAGCAGTACTTC. Translating gives CSARDLRSYEQYF.

Here the CDR3 reads CASSTLVSSYNEQFF. As DNA, the CDR3 is TGTGCCAGCAGTACCCTAGTGAGCTCCTACAATGAGCAGTTCTTC. The rearrangement joins TRBV28 to TRBJ2-1; the D is unclear. With 5 bases removed from V and 0 bases from J, the gap between germline ends came to 11 bases. Looked up from germline, CDR1 is MDHEN and CDR2 is SYDVKM. The CDR3 consists of 15 residues.

This clonotype was counted only a few times. The genes are TRBV28 and TRBJ1-5, with D possibly matching TRBD1 (6 bases). Per the germline V gene, CDR1 is MDHEN and CDR2 is SYDVKM. V was trimmed by 5 bases and J by 0 bases, leaving 14 bases between them. The CDR3 length is 16 residues. CDR3 amino acids: CASSLTGQNSNQPQHF. The CDR3 nucleotides read TGTGCCAGCAGTCTGACCGGACAGAATAGCAATCAGCCCCAGCATTTT.

This chain connects TRBV12-3 or TRBV12-4 to TRBJ1-1; D not certain. There are 14 residues in the CDR3. Trimming pared 9 bases from V and 6 bases from J, leaving 20 bases between. The CDR3 reads CASMGVGRFSEAFF. For the CDR3, the DNA is TGTGCCAGTATGGGAGTAGGGAGGTTTTCTGAAGCTTTCTTT.

This clonotype was detected a few times. The chain couples TRBV6-1 to TRBJ2-3; D is ambiguous. CDR3 length: 14 amino acids. Trimming pared 3 bases from V and 4 bases from J, leaving 11 bases between. Germline V CDR1 and CDR2: MNHNS, SASEGT. The CDR3, as DNA: TGTGCCAGCAGTGATCGGCAAGGCCCAGATACGCAGTATTTT. This translates into CASSDRQGPDTQYF.

This sequence joins TRBV9 and TRBJ2-5; possibly TRBD1 or TRBD2 for D (6 bases each). Trimming removed 3 bases at V and 4 bases at J, with 19 bases between. The CDR3 is made up of 16 amino acids. Germline lookup yields CDR1 SGDLS and CDR2 YYNGEE. The CDR3 nucleotides read TGTGCCAGCAGCGGAGGGGGGCGAGGGATTGGAGAGACCCAGTACTTC. Translating gives CASSGGGRGIGETQYF.

The rearrangement links TRBV7-6 to TRBJ2-7, with 12 positions matching TRBD2. V shed 5 bases, J shed 6 bases, and the junction held 2 bases outside the gene matches. Germline assignment: CDR1 SGHVS and CDR2 FNYEAQ. This CDR3 has 13 residues. The CDR3 region is CASSTTSGSEQYF. DNA for the CDR3: TGTGCCAGCAGCACGACTAGCGGGAGCGAGCAGTACTTC. The variable domain in full, completed from reference TRBV7-6 and TRBJ2-7, reads GAGVSQSPRYKVTKRGQDVALRCDPISGHVSLYWYRQALGQGPEFLTYFNYEAQQDKSGLPNDRFSAERPEGSISTLTIQRTEQRDSAMYRCASSTTSGSEQYFGPGTRLTVT.

This clonotype was seen only a few times. The chain has TRBV6-6 and TRBJ2-5; possible D gene TRBD2, 6 bases. Germline V CDR1 and CDR2: MNHNY, SVGAGI (reference sequence). Trimming took 11 bases from V and 4 from J, leaving 17 bases between them. There are 13 residues in the CDR3. CDR3 sequence reads: CASFPGVGETQYF. The CDR3 nucleotides are TGTGCCTCCTTTCCGGGGGTAGGAGAGACCCAGTACTTC.

The genes are TRBV7-4 and TRBJ1-6; TRBD1 matches at 7 bases. From germline, CDR1 is SGHVT and CDR2 SQSDAQ. The length of the CDR3 is 16 residues. The V and J ends lost 5 bases and 0 bases, in that order; junction bases with no gene match: 4. The CDR3 DNA is TGTGCCAGCAGCACAGGGGAGAGCTCCTATAATTCACCCCTCCACTTT. It codes for CASSTGESSYNSPLHF.

The V gene is TRBV7-2, the J gene TRBJ1-2; D remains ambiguous. Trimming shortened V by 5 bases and J by 9 bases, and 16 bases separated the two germline ends. Per the germline V gene, CDR1 is SGHTA and CDR2 is FQGNSA. The CDR3 covers 13 residues. DNA for the CDR3: TGTGCCAGCAGCCCCACTATGGTTCTGAGCTACACCTTC. It specifies CASSPTMVLSYTF.

Comments on this clonotype: Relative to the germline gene, one junction end is altered; a read error may explain this. V gene TRBV4-1 combines with J gene TRBJ2-5; 10 bases fit TRBD2. CDR1 is MGHRA and CDR2 is YSYEKL in the germline V gene. This CDR3 has 17 amino acids. CDR3 sequence reads: CASSRGSSGGALETQYF. DNA for the CDR3: TGTGCCAGCAGCCGAGGGTCGAGCGGGGGGGCCTTGGAGACCCAGTACTTC.

This chain uses TRBV19 with TRBJ2-2, with TRBD1 matching 9 bases. V lost 3 bases and J lost 3; bases outside the gene matches: 8. CDR1 is LNHDA, CDR2 SQIVND, per germline (reference sequence). The CDR3 runs 17 residues. The CDR3 nucleotides are TGTGCCAGTAGTATGATTGGACAGGGGCAAGACACCGGGGAGCTGTTTTTT. Protein product: CASSMIGQGQDTGELFF.

This chain links TRBV29-1 with TRBJ2-7, with 9 bases that match TRBD1. The trim removed 6 bases at V and 4 bases at J, leaving 7 bases unmatched. This CDR3 is built from 13 residues. Germline CDR1 is SQVTM and CDR2 is ANQGSEA. Here the CDR3 DNA reads TGCAGCGTCGGGACAGGGACAGCTTACGAGCAGTACTTC. It encodes CSVGTGTAYEQYF.

The V and J genes are TRBV28 and TRBJ2-1, with D perhaps TRBD2 (6 bases). Germline CDR1 reads MDHEN; CDR2 reads SYDVKM. V lost 3 bases, J lost 4 bases, and 16 bases lay in between. The CDR3 contains 16 residues. CDR3 residues: CASSFYSGGSYNEQFF. The CDR3 DNA follows: TGTGCCAGCAGTTTCTACTCCGGGGGATCTTACAATGAGCAGTTCTTC. Drawing the rest from reference TRBV28 and TRBJ2-1, the complete variable domain is DVKVTQSSRYLVKRTGEKVFLECVQDMDHENMFWYRQDPGLGLRLIYFSYDVKMKEKGDIPEGYSVSREKKERFSLILESASTNQTSMYLCASSFYSGGSYNEQFFGPGTRLTVL.

This clonotype has only a few counts. J is TRBJ2-1 and V is TRBV18; 7 nucleotides line up with TRBD2. This CDR3 region has 20 residues. J was trimmed by 8 bases and V by 1 base; bases with no gene match: 23. Per germline, CDR1 KGHSH and CDR2 LQKENI. CDR3 residues: CASSPRDSGLTAGFSDEQFF. Written as DNA, the CDR3 is TGTGCCAGCTCACCACGGGATAGCGGGTTAACAGCGGGTTTCTCGGATGAGCAGTTCTTC.